This entry features one TCR beta chain sequence. No antigen is known for it. For every donor, a draw yielded approximately 9.8 milliliters of peripheral blood. CDR1 and CDR2 (germline): KGHSH, LQKENI. The CDR3 runs to 12 residues. Trimming pared 0 bases from V and 11 bases from J, leaving 10 bases between. Together with a sample-barcoded 5' primer, a J-beta primer mix was included in a second PCR lasting roughly 6 to 12 cycles. Using its own MiXCR run on the 5' RACE reads, TCRdb lists one record per CDR3 protein. The table records roughly 800,000 distinct CDR3 sequences, about 62% of them present only once. This record belongs to a study of blood T cells in healthy people across ages. The study, taken as a whole, reports: From one million sequenced T cells, diversity estimates were lower bounds.

V is TRBV18 and J is TRBJ1-2, with D possibly TRBD1 on 6 matching bases. This TCR came from a young man in good health. The specimen was blood. The chain's CDR3 is CASSPPGGTYTF. The DNA for the CDR3 is TGTGCCAGCTCACCACCAGGGGGAACTTACACCTTC.